This T cell receptor (beta chain) originates from a study of T-cell reconstitution after alpha-beta-depleted transplantation in children. This clonotype showed up many times. No antigen is known for it. As it was prepared, the TCRbeta library received unique molecular identifiers. In TCRdb, the PCR reads were re-called with MiXCR into one record per CDR3 protein. Of about 250,000 distinct CDR3 sequences listed, around 25% are singletons. The V end was cut by 6 bases, the J end by 0 bases, with 10 bases between. The CDR3 covers 15 residues. The germline CDR1 and CDR2 sequences are KGHDR and SFDVKD. Study-level results: Several hundred graft clones that had expanded were reportedly the source of alpha-beta T cells about two months after transplant.

This material consisted of PBMCs, mostly from graft donor cells, taken 360 days after TCRalphabeta/CD19-depleted stem cell transplant. The V call is TRBV24-1, the J call TRBJ2-2, with a possible D match to TRBD1 (6 bases). This TCR came from a female patient younger than 10 who had a stem cell transplant for congenital amegakaryocytic thrombocytopenia, so the T cells may come from the graft donor. The CDR3 DNA sequence: TGTGCCACCAGTACAGGACAGACGAACACCGGGGAGCTGTTTTTT. It specifies CATSTGQTNTGELFF.